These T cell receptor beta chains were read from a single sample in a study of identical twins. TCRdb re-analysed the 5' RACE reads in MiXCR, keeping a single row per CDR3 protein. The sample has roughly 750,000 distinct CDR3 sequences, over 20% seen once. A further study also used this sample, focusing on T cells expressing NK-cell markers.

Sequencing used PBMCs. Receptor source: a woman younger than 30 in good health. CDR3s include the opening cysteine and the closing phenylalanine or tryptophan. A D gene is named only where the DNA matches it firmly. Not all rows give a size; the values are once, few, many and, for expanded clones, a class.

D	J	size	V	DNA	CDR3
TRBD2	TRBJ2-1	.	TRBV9	TGTGCCAGCAGCCCCAGGGGGGGACTAGCGGGAGGCCTTCAACTCTTC	CASSPRGGLAGGLQLF
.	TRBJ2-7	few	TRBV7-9	TGTGCCAGCAGCTTAGACGTGGTATACGAGCAGTACTTC	CASSLDVVYEQYF
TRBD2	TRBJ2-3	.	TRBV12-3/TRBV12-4	TGTGCCAGCAGCGGAACTAGCGGGAGACGGCATACGCAGTATTTT	CASSGTSGRRHTQYF
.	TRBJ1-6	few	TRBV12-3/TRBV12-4	TGTGCCAGCAGTCCCTTCGGGGGCTCCTATAATTCACCCCTCCACTTT	CASSPFGGSYNSPLHF
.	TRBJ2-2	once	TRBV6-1	TGTGCCAGCGAGGGCCATGCCAGCGGGGAGCTGTTTTTT	CASEGHASGELFF
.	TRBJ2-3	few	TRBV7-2	TGTGCCAGCAGCATTGCTGGGAGCACAGATACGCAGTATTTT	CASSIAGSTDTQYF
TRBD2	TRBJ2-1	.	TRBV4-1	TGCGCCAGCAGGCCGGGACTAGCGGGGGACAATGAGCAGTTCTTC	CASRPGLAGDNEQFF
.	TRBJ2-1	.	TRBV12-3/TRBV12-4	TGTGCCAGCAGTTTGGGGGGTAAGGGCTACAATGAGCAGTTCTTC	CASSLGGKGYNEQFF
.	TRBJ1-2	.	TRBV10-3	TGTGCCATCAGTCCGGATAGGGCCGGTGGCTACACCTTC	CAISPDRAGGYTF
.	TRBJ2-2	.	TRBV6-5	TGTGCCAGCAGTTACCACAGTGCCACCGGGGAGCTGTTTTTT	CASSYHSATGELFF
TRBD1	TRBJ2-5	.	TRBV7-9	TGTGCCAGCAATATGGGACAGAGAGAGACCCAGTACTTC	CASNMGQRETQYF
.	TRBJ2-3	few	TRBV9	TGTGCCAGCAGCCCTGAGGGCGGCTCACGGAGAGATACGCAGTATTTT	CASSPEGGSRRDTQYF
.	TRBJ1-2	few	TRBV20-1	TGCAGTGGCCGCACAGGGCATGGCTACACCTTC	CSGRTGHGYTF
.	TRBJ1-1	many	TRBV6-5	TGTGCCAGCAGTTACGAGGGCCGGAACACTGAAGCTTTCTTT	CASSYEGRNTEAFF
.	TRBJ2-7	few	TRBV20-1	TGCAGTGCCCCGGACAGGAGGGCTTTGGGGGAGCAGTACTTC	CSAPDRRALGEQYF
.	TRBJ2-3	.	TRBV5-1	TGCGCCAGCAGGTTTGGGTCTAGCACAGATACGCAGTATTTT	CASRFGSSTDTQYF
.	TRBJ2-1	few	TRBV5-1	TGCGCCAGCAGCCAACTAGCCCCAACAGGCAGTGAGCAGTTCTTC	CASSQLAPTGSEQFF
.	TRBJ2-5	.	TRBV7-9	TGTGCCAGCAGCAGGACGAGGGGCCAAGAGACCCAGTACTTC	CASSRTRGQETQYF
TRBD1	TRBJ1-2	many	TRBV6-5	TGTGCCAGCAGTTATGCGGGACAGGGAATCGGCTACACCTTC	CASSYAGQGIGYTF
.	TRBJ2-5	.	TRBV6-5	TGTGCCAGCAGTTCTTCAGGGGGGCAAGAGACCCAGTACTTC	CASSSSGGQETQYF
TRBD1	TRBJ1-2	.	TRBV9	TGTGCCAGCAGCGTAGAGGACAGGGGGTATGGCTACACCTTC	CASSVEDRGYGYTF
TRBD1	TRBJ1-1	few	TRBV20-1	TGCAGTGCTGAGGACAGGGGGCGAACTGAAGCTTTCTTT	CSAEDRGRTEAFF
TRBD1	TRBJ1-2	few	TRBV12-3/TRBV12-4	TGTGCCAGCAAGAGGGGGCGACCAACTTACTATGGCTACACCTTC	CASKRGRPTYYGYTF
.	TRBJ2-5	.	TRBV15	TGTGCCACCAGCAGTCGGATATCCCAAGAGACCCAGTACTTC	CATSSRISQETQYF
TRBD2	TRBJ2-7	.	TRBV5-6	TGTGCCAGCAGCTGGATCGGGAGGGCCTACGAGCAGTACTTC	CASSWIGRAYEQYF
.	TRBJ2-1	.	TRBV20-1	TGCAGTGCTAGAGATCGGGTGGGCGGTGAGCAGTTCTTC	CSARDRVGGEQFF
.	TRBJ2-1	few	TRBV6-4	TGTGCCAGCAGCTTTGGTGTTAACAATGAGCAGTTCTTC	CASSFGVNNEQFF
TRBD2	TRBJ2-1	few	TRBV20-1	TGCAGTGCCCAAGCGGGGACTTACAATGAGCAGTTCTTC	CSAQAGTYNEQFF
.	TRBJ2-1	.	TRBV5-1	TGCGCCAGCAGCTTGGGGGCCCTCGAGCAGTTCTTC	CASSLGALEQFF
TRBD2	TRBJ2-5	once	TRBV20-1	TGCAGTGCTAGAGATTACCTAAGAGCGGGAGTAGAGACCCAGTACTTC	CSARDYLRAGVETQYF
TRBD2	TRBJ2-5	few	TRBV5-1	TGCGCCAGCAGCCGCGGACTAGCCGAAGAGACCCAGTACTTC	CASSRGLAEETQYF
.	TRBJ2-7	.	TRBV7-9	TGTGCCAGCAGCTTAGGGCCAACCCTACAGTACTTC	CASSLGPTLQYF
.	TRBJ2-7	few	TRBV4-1	TGCGCCAGCAGCCAAGGGATGGGCGGCGGGCAGTACTTC	CASSQGMGGGQYF
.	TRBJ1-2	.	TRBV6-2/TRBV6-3	TGTGCCAGCAGTAAGGTGAACTATGGCTACACCTTC	CASSKVNYGYTF
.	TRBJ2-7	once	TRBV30	TGTGCCTGGATCTTCCCCGGCGCACATCGGCAGTACTTC	CAWIFPGAHRQYF
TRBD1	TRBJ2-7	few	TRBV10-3	TGTGCCATCAGTGCCGACAGGGCGAGAAACGAGCAGTACTTC	CAISADRARNEQYF
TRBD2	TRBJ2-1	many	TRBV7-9	TGTGCCAGCAGTCTAGCGGTGAATGAGCAGTTCTTC	CASSLAVNEQFF
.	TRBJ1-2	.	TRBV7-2	TGTGCCAGCAGCCAGACGGACCCGTCCTATGGCTACACCTTC	CASSQTDPSYGYTF
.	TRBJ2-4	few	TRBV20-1	TGCAGTGCATCGGACACATACAAAAACATTCAGTACTTC	CSASDTYKNIQYF
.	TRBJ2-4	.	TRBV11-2	TGTGCCAGCAGCTTTCATGGGGTTATAGCCAAAAACATTCAGTACTTC	CASSFHGVIAKNIQYF
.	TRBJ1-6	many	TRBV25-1	TGTGCCAGCATGGGACCACCCCTCCACTTT	CASMGPPLHF
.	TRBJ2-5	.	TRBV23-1	TGCGCCAGCAGTCACGAGCCGAGGGGGACCCAGTACTTC	CASSHEPRGTQYF
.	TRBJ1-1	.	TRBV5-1	TGCGCCACACGCCGGGATACTGATTCGACTGAAGCTTTCTTT	CATRRDTDSTEAFF
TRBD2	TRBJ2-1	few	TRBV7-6	TGTGCCAGCATGAGAAGCGGGATGGCAAATGAGCAGTTCTTC	CASMRSGMANEQFF
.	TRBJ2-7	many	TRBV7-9	TGTGCCAGCAGCTTTCCCAGCTCCTACGAGCAGTACTTC	CASSFPSSYEQYF
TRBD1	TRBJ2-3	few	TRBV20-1	TGCAGTGCTTTTTACGGGACAGGCAGCCGGACGCAGTATTTT	CSAFYGTGSRTQYF
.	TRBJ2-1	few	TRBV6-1	TGTGCCTCGGTCGAAGGGCGTACCTACAATGAGCAGTTCTTC	CASVEGRTYNEQFF
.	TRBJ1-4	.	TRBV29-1	TGCAGCGTTGGATGGCAGGCAGGGGAAAAACTGTTTTTT	CSVGWQAGEKLFF
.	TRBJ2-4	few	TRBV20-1	TGCAGTGTGGAAGGTTCCTGGGTTGCCAAAAACATTCAGTACTTC	CSVEGSWVAKNIQYF
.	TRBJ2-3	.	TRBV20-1	TGCAGTGCTCGCAGGGTTTGGAGAGATACGCAGTATTTT	CSARRVWRDTQYF
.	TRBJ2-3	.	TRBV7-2	TGTGCCAGCAGCTTGATAGCGGAGACCACAGATACGCAGTATTTT	CASSLIAETTDTQYF